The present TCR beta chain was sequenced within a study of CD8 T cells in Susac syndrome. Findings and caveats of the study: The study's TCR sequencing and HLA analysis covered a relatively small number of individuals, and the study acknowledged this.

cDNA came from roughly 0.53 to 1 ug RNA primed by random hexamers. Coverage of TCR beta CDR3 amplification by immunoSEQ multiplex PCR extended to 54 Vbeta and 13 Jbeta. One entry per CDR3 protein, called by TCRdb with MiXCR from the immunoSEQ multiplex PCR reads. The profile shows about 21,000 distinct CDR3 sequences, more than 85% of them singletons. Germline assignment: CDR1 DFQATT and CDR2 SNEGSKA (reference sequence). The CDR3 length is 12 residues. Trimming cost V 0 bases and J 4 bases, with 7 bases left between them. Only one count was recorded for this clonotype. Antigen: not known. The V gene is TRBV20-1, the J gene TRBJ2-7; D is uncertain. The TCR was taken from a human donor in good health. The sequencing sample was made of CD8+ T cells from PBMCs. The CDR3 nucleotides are TGCAGTGCTAGAGATCGGTGGTACGAGCAGTACTTC. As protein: CSARDRWYEQYF.